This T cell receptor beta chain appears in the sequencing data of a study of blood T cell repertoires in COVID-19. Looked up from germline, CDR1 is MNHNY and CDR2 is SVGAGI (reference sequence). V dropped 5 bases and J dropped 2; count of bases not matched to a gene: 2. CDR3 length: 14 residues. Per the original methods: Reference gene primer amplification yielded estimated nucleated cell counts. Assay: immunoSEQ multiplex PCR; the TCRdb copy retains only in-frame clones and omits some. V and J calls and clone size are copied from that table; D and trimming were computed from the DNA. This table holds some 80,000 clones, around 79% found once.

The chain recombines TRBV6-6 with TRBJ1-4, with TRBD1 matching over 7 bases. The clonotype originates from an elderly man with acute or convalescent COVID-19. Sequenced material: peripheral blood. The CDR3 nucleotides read TGTGCCAGCAGTGCCAGGGGGACTAATGAAAAACTGTTTTTT. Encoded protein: CASSARGTNEKLFF.